This record looks at one T cell receptor (beta chain) sequence and its context. The antigen is unknown. The PCR made use of 60 Vbeta and 13 Jbeta primers. Sequenced by immunoSEQ multiplex PCR; TCRdb stores in-frame clones only, minus some. Here the sample spans 90,000 to 150,000 clones, 75% to 80% being singletons. This record belongs to a study of cytomegalovirus exposure and HLA in healthy donors. Broader study findings: Sequencing depth roughly uniform across donors was assumed in presence/absence analyses.

Germline CDR1 is SGHRS and CDR2 is YFSETQ. This CDR3 has 15 residues. The sequence came from a woman under 40 in good health and CMV-seropositive. The chain couples TRBV5-1 to TRBJ2-5, with D tentatively TRBD2 (6 bases). The J call may be faulty, since TRBJ2-7 better matches the DNA end. Sequenced input: PBMCs. CDR3 sequence reads: CASSLLEGMSDEQYF. Here the CDR3 DNA reads TGCGCCAGCAGCTTGTTGGAGGGTATGTCGGACGAGCAGTACTTC.